This T cell receptor beta chain was obtained from a study of regulatory T cells in long-lasting Graves disease. Both iRepertoire HTBI primers and Arm-PCR of CDR3 regions were used to build the TCR beta libraries. One entry per CDR3 protein results from TCRdb running MiXCR on the multiplex PCR reads. Of hundreds of thousands of distinct CDR3 sequences in the sample, about 16% were seen once. As for time point: newly diagnosed GD, antithyroid drugs for less than 3 months. PBMCs provided the RNA from which the TCR library was made. This clonotype was detected only a few times. The CDR3 totals 13 residues. The V gene lost 2 bases and the J gene lost 6 bases, with 11 bases spanning the gap. CDR1 and CDR2 from the germline V gene are GTSNPN and SVGIG (reference sequence). The same data also went into a second study, on T cells in Graves' hyperthyroidism and ophthalmopathy.

The sequencing here drew on peripheral blood mononuclear cells (PBMCs), taken at new diagnosis, from a patient treated with antithyroid drugs. The origin of this receptor is a woman aged 25 to 39 with Graves disease. The chain links TRBV30 to TRBJ1-5; tentatively, D is TRBD1 (5 bases). The CDR3 sequence is CAWSFSGGQPQHF. As DNA, the CDR3 is TGTGCCTGGAGTTTCAGTGGGGGTCAGCCCCAGCATTTT.